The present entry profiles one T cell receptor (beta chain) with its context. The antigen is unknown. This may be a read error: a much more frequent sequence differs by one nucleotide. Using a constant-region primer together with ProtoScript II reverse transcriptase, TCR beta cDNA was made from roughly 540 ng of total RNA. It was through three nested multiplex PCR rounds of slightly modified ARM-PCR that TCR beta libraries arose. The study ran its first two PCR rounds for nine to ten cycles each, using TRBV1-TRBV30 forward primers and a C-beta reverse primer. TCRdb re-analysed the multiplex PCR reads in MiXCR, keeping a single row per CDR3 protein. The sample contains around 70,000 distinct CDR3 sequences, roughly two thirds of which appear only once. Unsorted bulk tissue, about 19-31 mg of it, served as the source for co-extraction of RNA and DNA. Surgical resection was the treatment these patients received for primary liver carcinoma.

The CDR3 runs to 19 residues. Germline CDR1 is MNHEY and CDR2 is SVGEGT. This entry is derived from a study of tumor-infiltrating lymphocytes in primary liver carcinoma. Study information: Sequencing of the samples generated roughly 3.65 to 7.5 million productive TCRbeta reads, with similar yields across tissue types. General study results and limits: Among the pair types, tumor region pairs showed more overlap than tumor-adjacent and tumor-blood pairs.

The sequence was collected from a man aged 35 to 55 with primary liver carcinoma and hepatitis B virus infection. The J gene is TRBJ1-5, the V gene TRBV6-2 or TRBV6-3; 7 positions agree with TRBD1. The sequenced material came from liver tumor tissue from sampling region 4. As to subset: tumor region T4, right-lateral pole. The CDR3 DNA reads TGTGCCAACAGTTACGAAGGACGCAGGGGGGACTATAGCAATCAGCCCCAGCATTTT. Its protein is CANSYEGRRGDYSNQPQHF.